The present entry profiles one T cell receptor beta chain with its context. No antigen is known for it. Tumor samples were obtained before definitive surgery or chemotherapy. Clones were read by immunoSEQ multiplex PCR, and TCRdb kept only the in-frame ones, dropping some. The repertoire holds a few thousand clones, with approximately 77% as singletons. The germline gives CDR1 SGHTA, CDR2 FQGNSA. The V end lost 5 bases, the J end lost 4 bases, and 11 bases lay between the germline ends. The CDR3 extends over 13 amino acids. These data originate in a study of high-grade serous ovarian cancer treatment subgroups. Study-wide findings and caveats: Without spatial data, bulk sequencing limits insight into HGSC tumor diversity.

Sequenced input: tumor tissue. This sequence was found in a human donor with high-grade serous ovarian cancer. J is TRBJ1-1 and V is TRBV7-2; D gene unclear. CDR3: CASSLPSSTEAFF. CDR3 DNA: TGTGCCAGCAGCCTACCTTCTAGCACTGAAGCTTTCTTT. Together with reference TRBV7-2 and TRBJ1-1, the CDR3 gives the full variable domain: GAGVSQSPSNKVTEKGKDVELRCDPISGHTALYWYRQSLGQGLEFLIYFQGNSAPDKSGLPSDRFSAERTGGSVSTLTIQRTQQEDSAVYLCASSLPSSTEAFFGQGTRLTVV.